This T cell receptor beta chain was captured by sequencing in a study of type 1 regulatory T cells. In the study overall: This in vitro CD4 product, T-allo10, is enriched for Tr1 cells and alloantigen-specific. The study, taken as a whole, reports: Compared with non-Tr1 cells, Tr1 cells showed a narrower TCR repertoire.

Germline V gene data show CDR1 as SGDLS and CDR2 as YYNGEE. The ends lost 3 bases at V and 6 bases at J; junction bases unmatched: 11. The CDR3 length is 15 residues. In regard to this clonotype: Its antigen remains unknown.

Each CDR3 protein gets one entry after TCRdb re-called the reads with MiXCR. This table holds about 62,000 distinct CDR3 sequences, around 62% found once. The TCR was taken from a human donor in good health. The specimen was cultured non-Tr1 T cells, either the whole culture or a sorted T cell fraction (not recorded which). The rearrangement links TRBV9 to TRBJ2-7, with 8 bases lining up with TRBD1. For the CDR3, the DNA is TGTGCCAGCAGCGGCCGCTCGGACAGGGTTTCCGAGCAGTACTTC. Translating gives CASSGRSDRVSEQYF.